A single T cell receptor (beta chain) is shown here with its context. This sample was taken from a study of T cells in Graves' hyperthyroidism and ophthalmopathy. Unmatched junction bases numbered 5, after V lost 0 bases and J lost 3 bases. The CDR3 length is 15 residues. Germline values: CDR1 DFQATT, CDR2 SNEGSKA (reference sequence). RNA transcripts yielded amplified TCR beta CDR3 regions. The HTBI set primed first-round TCR CDR3 RT-PCR. From the multiplex PCR reads, TCRdb called clonotypes with MiXCR, one entry per CDR3 protein. The sample yields 700,000 to 850,000 distinct CDR3 sequences, about a third seen once.

This TCR came from a woman aged 40-49 years with Graves' hyperthyroidism. This sequence joins TRBV20-1 and TRBJ1-3, with 7 bases matching TRBD1. Sequencing input: blood. CDR3 sequence reads: CSARENRGYGNTIYF. The CDR3 nucleotides are TGCAGTGCTAGAGAAAACAGGGGATATGGAAACACCATATATTTT.